This T cell receptor (beta chain) stems from a study of T cell changes during pregnancy in multiple sclerosis. CDR1 MNHEY and CDR2 SMNVEV come from the germline V gene (reference sequence). There are 15 residues in the CDR3. With V trimmed by 5 bases and J by 8 bases, 9 bases remained unmatched. Method: immunoSEQ multiplex PCR; TCRdb's copy keeps in-frame clones and lacks some. The data hold 55,000 to 70,000 clones, with just over 90% observed a single time. This TCR was sampled from a female donor in good health, enrolled as a control in a pregnancy study. The chain joins TRBV27 to TRBJ1-4; the match to TRBD1 covers 9 bases. This specimen consisted of peripheral blood, obtained in the second trimester of pregnancy. The CDR3 nucleotides read TGTGCCAGCAGTCCCGACAGGGGGGGAGGAGAAAAACTGTTTTTT. Its translation is CASSPDRGGGEKLFF. Drawing the rest from reference TRBV27 and TRBJ1-4, the complete variable domain is EAQVTQNPRYLITVTGKKLTVTCSQNMNHEYMSWYRQDPGLGLRQIYYSMNVEVTDKGDVPEGYKVSRKEKRNFPLILESPSPNQTSLYFCASSPDRGGGEKLFFGSGTQLSVL.